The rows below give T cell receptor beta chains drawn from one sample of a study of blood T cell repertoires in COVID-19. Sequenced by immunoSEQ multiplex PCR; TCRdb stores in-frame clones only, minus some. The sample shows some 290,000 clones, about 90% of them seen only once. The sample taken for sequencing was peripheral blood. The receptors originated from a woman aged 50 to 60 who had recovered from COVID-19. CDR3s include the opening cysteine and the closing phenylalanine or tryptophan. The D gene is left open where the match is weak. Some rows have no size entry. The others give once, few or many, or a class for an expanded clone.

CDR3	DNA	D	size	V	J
CASSSRESQNIQYF	TGTGCCAGCAGCTCCCGGGAGTCTCAAAACATTCAGTACTTC	-	once	TRBV11-2	TRBJ2-4
CASTLGRGQETQYF	TGTGCCAGCACCCTGGGGCGGGGCCAAGAGACCCAGTACTTC	-	-	TRBV6-5	TRBJ2-5
CASSLVPPNRVKGYTF	TGTGCCAGCAGCTTAGTTCCCCCAAACAGGGTAAAAGGCTACACCTTC	-	-	TRBV11-2	TRBJ1-2
CASSLQGGDTQYF	TGCGCCAGCAGCTTACAGGGCGGTGATACGCAGTATTTT	-	once	TRBV5-1	TRBJ2-3
CASSRDRTGELFF	TGTGCCAGCAGCCGAGACAGGACCGGGGAGCTGTTTTTT	-	-	TRBV7-8	TRBJ2-2
CASSTLAVRSYEQYF	TGTGCCAGCAGTACACTAGCGGTGAGGTCCTACGAGCAGTACTTC	TRBD2	-	TRBV27	TRBJ2-7
CASSLGLAGNNEQFF	TGTGCCAGCAGCTTAGGGCTAGCGGGGAACAATGAGCAGTTCTTC	TRBD2	-	TRBV7-8	TRBJ2-1
CASSLPSGSGETQYF	TGTGCCAGCAGTTTACCTAGCGGGAGCGGAGAGACCCAGTACTTC	TRBD2	-	TRBV28	TRBJ2-5
CAISVLPGVASGGGNEQFF	TGTGCCATCAGTGTTCTGCCTGGGGTTGCTAGCGGGGGTGGCAATGAGCAGTTCTTC	TRBD2	once	TRBV10-3	TRBJ2-1
CASGGAGNSYNEQFF	TGTGCCAGTGGGGGAGCGGGAAACTCCTACAATGAGCAGTTCTTC	TRBD2	-	TRBV7-2	TRBJ2-1
CASSFVEWDGYTF	TGTGCCAGCAGTTTCGTGGAGTGGGATGGCTACACCTTC	-	once	TRBV28	TRBJ1-2
CASSQGGQGATEAFF	TGCGCCAGCAGCCAAGGGGGTCAGGGGGCCACTGAAGCTTTCTTT	TRBD1	-	TRBV4-1	TRBJ1-1
CASSKPGGTEAFF	TGTGCCAGCAGCAAACCAGGGGGCACTGAAGCTTTCTTT	TRBD1	-	TRBV6-5	TRBJ1-1
CASSQGAGETSGYTF	TGCGCCAGCAGCCAAGGAGCAGGGGAAACGAGTGGCTACACCTTC	-	-	TRBV4-3	TRBJ1-2
CASRQGYSNQPQHF	TGTGCCAGCAGACAGGGTTATAGCAATCAGCCCCAGCATTTT	-	-	TRBV2	TRBJ1-5
CASSTGQGGRWPQHF	TGTGCCAGCAGTACCGGACAGGGGGGAAGGTGGCCCCAGCATTTT	TRBD1	few	TRBV6-2/TRBV6-3	TRBJ1-5
CASSFWGRAGTVKTANTGELFF	TGTGCCAGCAGTTTCTGGGGGCGGGCGGGGACAGTGAAAACCGCGAACACCGGGGAGCTGTTTTTT	-	-	TRBV28	TRBJ2-2
CASSPGTGPYEQYF	TGTGCCAGCTCACCCGGGACAGGGCCTTACGAGCAGTACTTC	TRBD1	-	TRBV18	TRBJ2-7
CASSMRNRGIYEQYF	TGTGCCAGTAGTATGCGGAACAGGGGAATCTACGAGCAGTACTTC	TRBD1	-	TRBV19	TRBJ2-7
CASSYRVAGTGDQNEKLFF	TGTGCCAGCAGTTACCGCGTAGCCGGGACAGGGGACCAAAATGAAAAACTGTTTTTT	TRBD1	-	TRBV6-2/TRBV6-3	TRBJ1-4
CASSLVSRQAISYEQYF	TGTGCCAGCAGCTTAGTGTCCCGACAGGCGATCTCCTACGAGCAGTACTTC	-	-	TRBV11-3	TRBJ2-7
CASSRAGTGYPQPQHF	TGTGCCAGCAGCCGAGCCGGGACAGGGTACCCTCAGCCCCAGCATTTT	TRBD1	-	TRBV5-6	TRBJ1-5
CATSPGASGPRETQYF	TGTGCCACCAGCCCCGGGGCTAGCGGTCCGCGGGAGACCCAGTACTTC	TRBD2	-	TRBV15	TRBJ2-5
CSASGGQGRGNTEAFF	TGCAGTGCTAGTGGTGGACAGGGGAGAGGGAACACTGAAGCTTTCTTT	TRBD1	-	TRBV20-1	TRBJ1-1
CAWRRTGELFF	TGTGCCTGGCGGAGGACCGGGGAGCTGTTTTTT	-	-	TRBV30	TRBJ2-2
CASSLLGIGLGGDTQYF	TGTGCCAGCAGCCTCCTGGGAATCGGCCTGGGAGGGGATACGCAGTATTTT	TRBD2	-	TRBV7-3	TRBJ2-3